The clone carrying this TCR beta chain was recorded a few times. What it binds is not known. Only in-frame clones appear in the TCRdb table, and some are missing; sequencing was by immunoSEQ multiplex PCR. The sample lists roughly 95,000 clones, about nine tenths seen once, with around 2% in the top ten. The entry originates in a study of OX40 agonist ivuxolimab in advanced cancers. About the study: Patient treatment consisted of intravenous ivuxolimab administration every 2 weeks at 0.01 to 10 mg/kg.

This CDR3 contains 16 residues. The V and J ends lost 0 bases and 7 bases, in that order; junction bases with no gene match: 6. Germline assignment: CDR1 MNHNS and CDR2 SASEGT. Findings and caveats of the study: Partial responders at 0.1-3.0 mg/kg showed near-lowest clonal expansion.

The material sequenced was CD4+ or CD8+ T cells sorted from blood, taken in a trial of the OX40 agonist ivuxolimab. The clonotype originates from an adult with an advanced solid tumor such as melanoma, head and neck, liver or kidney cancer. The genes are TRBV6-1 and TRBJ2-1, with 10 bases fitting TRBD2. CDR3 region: CASSEALSGRFNEQFF. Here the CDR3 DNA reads TGTGCCAGCAGTGAAGCGCTTAGCGGGAGGTTTAATGAGCAGTTCTTC.